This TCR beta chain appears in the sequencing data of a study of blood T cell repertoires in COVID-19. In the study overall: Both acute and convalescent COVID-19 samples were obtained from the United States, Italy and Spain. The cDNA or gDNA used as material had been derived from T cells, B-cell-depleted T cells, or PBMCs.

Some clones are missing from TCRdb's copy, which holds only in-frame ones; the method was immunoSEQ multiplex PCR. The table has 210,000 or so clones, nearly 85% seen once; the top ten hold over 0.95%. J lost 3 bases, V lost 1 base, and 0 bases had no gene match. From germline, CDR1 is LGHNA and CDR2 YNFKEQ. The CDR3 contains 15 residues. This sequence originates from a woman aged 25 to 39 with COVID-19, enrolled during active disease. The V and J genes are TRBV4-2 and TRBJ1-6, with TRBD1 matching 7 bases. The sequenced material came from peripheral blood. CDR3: CASSQGQGYNSPLHF. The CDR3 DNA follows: TGTGCCAGCAGCCAAGGACAGGGCTATAATTCACCCCTCCACTTT.